The T cell receptor (beta chain) described here comes from a study of T-cell reconstitution after alpha-beta-depleted transplantation in children. This clonotype was seen a handful of times. Unique molecular identifiers were incorporated into the prepared TCRbeta library. TCRdb itself ran the PCR reads through MiXCR, one entry per CDR3 protein. Of about 250,000 distinct CDR3 sequences listed, 24% are singletons. The specimen was PBMCs, mostly from graft donor cells, collected 360 days after TCRalphabeta/CD19-depleted stem cell transplant. This clonotype was obtained from a female patient aged 2-10 years who had a stem cell transplant for congenital amegakaryocytic thrombocytopenia, so the T cells may come from the graft donor.

The CDR3 here is CASSSGRDFTYEQYF. CDR3 DNA sequence: TGCGCCAGCAGCTCAGGCCGGGACTTTACCTACGAGCAGTACTTC. The V call is TRBV5-1, the J call TRBJ2-7; a weak D match, TRBD2 (6 bases). The germline V gene has CDR1 SGHRS and CDR2 YFSETQ. Trimming shortened V by 3 bases and J by 2 bases, and 15 bases separated the two germline ends. The CDR3 consists of 15 residues.